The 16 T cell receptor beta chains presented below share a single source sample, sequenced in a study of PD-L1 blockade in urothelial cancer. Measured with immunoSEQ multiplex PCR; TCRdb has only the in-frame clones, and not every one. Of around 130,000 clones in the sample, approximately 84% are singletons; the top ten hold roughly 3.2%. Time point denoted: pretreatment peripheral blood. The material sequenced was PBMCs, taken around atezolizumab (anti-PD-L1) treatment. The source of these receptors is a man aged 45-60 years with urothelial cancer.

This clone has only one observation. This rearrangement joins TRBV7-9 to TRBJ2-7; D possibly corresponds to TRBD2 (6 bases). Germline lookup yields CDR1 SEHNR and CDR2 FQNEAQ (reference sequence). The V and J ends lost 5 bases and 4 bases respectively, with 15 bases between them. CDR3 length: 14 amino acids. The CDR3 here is CASSPTRTTYEQYF. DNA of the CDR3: TGTGCCAGCAGCCCGACTAGAACGACGTACGAGCAGTACTTC.

CDR3 coding DNA: TGTGCCGGGAGCCCCGGAGGGTCGGAGCAGTTCTTC. It translates to CAGSPGGSEQFF. The chain is built from TRBV2 and TRBJ2-1; weak D call: TRBD2 (6 bases). The CDR3 totals 12 residues. V was clipped by 11 bases and J by 10 bases, with 18 bases between them. Germline-derived CDR1 and CDR2 are SNHLY and FYNNEI.

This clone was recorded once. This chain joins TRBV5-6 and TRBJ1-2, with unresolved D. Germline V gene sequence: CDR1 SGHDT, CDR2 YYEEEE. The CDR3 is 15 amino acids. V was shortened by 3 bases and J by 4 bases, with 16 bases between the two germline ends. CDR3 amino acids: CASSSDTSNFYGYTF. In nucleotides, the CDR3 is TGTGCCAGCAGCTCCGACACCTCGAATTTCTATGGCTACACCTTC.

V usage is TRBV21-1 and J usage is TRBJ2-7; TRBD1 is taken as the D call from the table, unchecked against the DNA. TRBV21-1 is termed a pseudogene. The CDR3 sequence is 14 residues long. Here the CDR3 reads CASSKGDRDYEQYF. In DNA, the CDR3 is TGTGCCAGCAGCAAAGGGGACAGGGACTACGAGCAGTACTTC.

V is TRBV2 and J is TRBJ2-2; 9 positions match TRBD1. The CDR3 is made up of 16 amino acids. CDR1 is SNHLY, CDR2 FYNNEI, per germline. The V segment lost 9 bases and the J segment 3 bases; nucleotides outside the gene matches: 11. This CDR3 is CASRLDRGSDTGELFF. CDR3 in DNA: TGTGCCAGTAGACTAGACAGGGGGTCCGACACCGGGGAGCTGTTTTTT. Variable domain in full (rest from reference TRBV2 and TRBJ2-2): EPEVTQTPSHQVTQMGQEVILRCVPISNHLYFYWYRQILGQKVEFLVSFYNNEISEKSEIFDDQFSVERPDGSNFTLKIRSTKLEDSAMYFCASRLDRGSDTGELFFGEGSRLTVL.

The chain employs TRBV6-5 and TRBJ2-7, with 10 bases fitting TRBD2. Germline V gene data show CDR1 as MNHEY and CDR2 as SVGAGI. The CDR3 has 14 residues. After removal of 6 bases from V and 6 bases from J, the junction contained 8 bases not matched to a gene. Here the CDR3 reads CASSQREGAAEQYF. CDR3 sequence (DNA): TGTGCCAGCAGCCAGCGGGAGGGTGCCGCCGAGCAGTACTTC.

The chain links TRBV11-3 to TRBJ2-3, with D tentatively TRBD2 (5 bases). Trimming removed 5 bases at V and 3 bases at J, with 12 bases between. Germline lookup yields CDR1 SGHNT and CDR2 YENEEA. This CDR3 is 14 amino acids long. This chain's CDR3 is CASSEGAVTDTQYF. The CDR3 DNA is TGTGCCAGCAGCGAGGGAGCGGTTACAGATACGCAGTATTTT.

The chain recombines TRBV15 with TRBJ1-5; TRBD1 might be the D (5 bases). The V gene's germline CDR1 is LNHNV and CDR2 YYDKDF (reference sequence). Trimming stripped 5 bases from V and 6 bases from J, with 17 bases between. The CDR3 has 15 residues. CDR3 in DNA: TGTGCCACCAGCCCCGACGGGGGGACGATTCAGCCCCAGCATTTT. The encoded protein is CATSPDGGTIQPQHF.

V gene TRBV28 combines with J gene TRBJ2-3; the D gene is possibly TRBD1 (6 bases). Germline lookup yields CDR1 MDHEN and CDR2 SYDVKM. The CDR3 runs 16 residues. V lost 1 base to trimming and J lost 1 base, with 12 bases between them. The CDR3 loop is CASSLLGAGRTDTQYF. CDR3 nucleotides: TGTGCCAGCAGTTTATTGGGGGCAGGGCGCACAGATACGCAGTATTTT.

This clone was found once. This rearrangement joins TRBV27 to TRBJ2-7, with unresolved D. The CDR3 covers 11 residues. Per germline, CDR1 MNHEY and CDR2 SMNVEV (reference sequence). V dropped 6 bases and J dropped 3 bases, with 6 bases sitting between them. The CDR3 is CASRNNYEQYF. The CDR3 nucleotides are TGTGCCAGCAGAAATAACTACGAGCAGTACTTC.

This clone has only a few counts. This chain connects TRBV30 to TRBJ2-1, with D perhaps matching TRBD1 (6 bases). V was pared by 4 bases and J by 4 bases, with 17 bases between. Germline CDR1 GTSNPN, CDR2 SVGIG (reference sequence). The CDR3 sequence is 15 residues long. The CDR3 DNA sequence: TGTGCCTGGAACCCGACCGGGACATTATACAATGAGCAGTTCTTC. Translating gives CAWNPTGTLYNEQFF.

The CDR3 bases are TGTGCCAGCAGCTTGGGTGAGGACTATGGCTACACCTTC. Its protein is CASSLGEDYGYTF. The chain carries TRBV5-4 and TRBJ1-2; no clear D gene. CDR3 length: 13 amino acids. V was cut by 0 bases and J by 3 bases, with 6 bases left in between. CDR1 and CDR2 (germline): SGHNT, YYREEE (reference sequence).

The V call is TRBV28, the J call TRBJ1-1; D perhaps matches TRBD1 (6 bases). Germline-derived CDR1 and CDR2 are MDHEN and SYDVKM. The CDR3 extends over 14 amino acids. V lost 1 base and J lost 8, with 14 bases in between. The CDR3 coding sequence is TGTGCCAGCAGTTTATCAGGGGCGGTGCCCGAAGCTTTCTTT. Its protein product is CASSLSGAVPEAFF.

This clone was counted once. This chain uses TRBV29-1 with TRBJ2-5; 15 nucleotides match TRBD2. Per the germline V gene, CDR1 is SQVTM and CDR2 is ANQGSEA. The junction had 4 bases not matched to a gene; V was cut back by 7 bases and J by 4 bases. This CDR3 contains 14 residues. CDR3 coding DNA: TGCAGCGGGGCGGGACTAGCGGGAGGAGAGACCCAGTACTTC. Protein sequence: CSGAGLAGGETQYF.

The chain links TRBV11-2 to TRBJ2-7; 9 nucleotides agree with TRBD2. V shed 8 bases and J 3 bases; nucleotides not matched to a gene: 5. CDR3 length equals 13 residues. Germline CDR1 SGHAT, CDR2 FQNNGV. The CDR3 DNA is TGTGCCAGCGATCCAGCGGGAGGCTACGAGCAGTACTTC. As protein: CASDPAGGYEQYF.

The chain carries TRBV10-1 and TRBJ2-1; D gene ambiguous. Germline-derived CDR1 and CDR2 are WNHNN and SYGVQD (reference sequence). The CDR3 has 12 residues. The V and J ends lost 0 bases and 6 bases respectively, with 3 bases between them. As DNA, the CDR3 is TGCGCCAGCAGTGAGTCCCTCAATGAGCAGTTCTTC. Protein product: CASSESLNEQFF.